The sequence of this T cell receptor beta chain was determined in a study of blood T cell repertoires in COVID-19. For the study at large: COVID-19 samples, acute and convalescent, were from the United States, Italy and Spain. T cells, B-cell-depleted T cells, or PBMCs supplied cDNA or gDNA.

Original processing methods: The authors estimated nucleated cell counts from reference gene primer amplification. Assay: immunoSEQ multiplex PCR; the TCRdb copy retains only in-frame clones and omits some. D and trimming were read from the DNA, whereas the V and J calls and clone size are those reported in that table. The profile shows about 86,000 clones, around 89% of them singletons. With V trimmed by 1 base and J by 0 bases, 1 base remained unmatched. CDR1 and CDR2 from the germline V gene are SGHNT and YYREEE (reference sequence). The CDR3 is 14 amino acids. Researchers sorted participants into cohorts using their self-reported clinical history.

Sequenced material: PBMCs or T cells enriched from blood (not recorded which). The rearrangement uses TRBV5-4 and TRBJ2-7, with 7 positions matching TRBD1. This sequence was found in a woman aged 50 to 60 with acute COVID-19. In DNA, the CDR3 is TGTGCCAGCAGCTTGCGACAGGGCTCCTACGAGCAGTACTTC. It is translated as CASSLRQGSYEQYF.